What follows describes a single TCR beta chain. Given a much more abundant clone one base away, this may be a read error. This entry is derived from a study of blood T cells in healthy people across ages. Each donor had around 10 milliliters of peripheral blood drawn. The second PCR ran roughly 7 to 12 cycles with a sample-barcoded 5' primer and J-beta primers. MiXCR was run by TCRdb on the 5' RACE reads, yielding one entry per CDR3 protein. The table records 600,000 or so distinct CDR3 sequences, about 30% of them present only once. The CDR3 loop spans 15 amino acids. The V gene's germline CDR1 is DFQATT and CDR2 SNEGSKA (reference sequence).

The chain employs TRBV20-1 and TRBJ1-5, with D perhaps TRBD1 (6 bases). The receptor comes from a woman of 80 years or more in good health. The sample consisted of blood. The CDR3 spells CNASDNRAPNQPQHF. The CDR3 coding sequence is TGCAATGCTAGCGATAACAGGGCCCCCAATCAGCCCCAGCATTTT.